Shown below are 14 T cell receptor beta chains from a single sample sequenced in a study of beta chain features in type 1 diabetes. Every isolated RNA sample was fully reverse transcribed, so sequencing captured expressed TCRB transcripts. TCRdb's table, derived via immunoSEQ multiplex PCR, lists solely in-frame clones and lacks some. Among 150,000 to 180,000 clones listed, roughly 8.1% were seen once. What was sequenced was central memory CD4+ T cells from blood. The source is a man younger than 35 in good health.

This clone turned up a few times. The chain couples TRBV18 to TRBJ1-1; TRBD1 agrees at 8 bases. CDR3 length equals 16 residues. Germline CDR1 and CDR2: KGHSH and LQKENI. J was trimmed by 1 base and V by 5 bases; bases with no gene match: 9. The CDR3 DNA follows: TGTGCCAGCTCAACGTCCCGGACAGGGACGAACACTGAAGCTTTCTTT. It yields the protein CASSTSRTGTNTEAFF.

The chain employs TRBV15 and TRBJ2-2; the match to TRBD1 covers 7 bases. The CDR3 extends over 15 amino acids. Germline assignment: CDR1 LNHNV and CDR2 YYDKDF (reference sequence). V was clipped by 4 bases and J by 1 base; unmatched bases: 3. The CDR3 nucleotides are TGTGCCACCAGCATGGGACAGCAGAACACCGGGGAGCTGTTTTTT. Translating gives CATSMGQQNTGELFF.

This clone was counted a single time. This chain uses TRBV25-1 with TRBJ1-2; the D gene is possibly TRBD1 (5 bases). This CDR3 region has 12 residues. Germline V gives CDR1 MGHDK, CDR2 SYGVNS. The V end was cut by 6 bases, the J end by 8 bases, with 13 bases between. CDR3 DNA: TGTGCCAGCAGGGCCGGGGGACGGGGCTACACCTTC. Its protein is CASRAGGRGYTF.

This clone was counted a few times. The chain is built from TRBV4-3 and TRBJ2-7, with 9 bases that match TRBD1. This CDR3 is built from 14 residues. Trimming removed 1 base from V and 3 bases from J; junction bases left unmatched: 1. The germline V gene has CDR1 LGHNA and CDR2 YSLEER. The CDR3 DNA reads TGCGCCAGCAGCCAAGGGACAGGGGACTACGAGCAGTACTTC. Translating gives CASSQGTGDYEQYF.

The chain carries TRBV7-2 and TRBJ1-3; maybe TRBD1 (5 bases). V lost 4 bases and J 0 bases, leaving 19 bases between the germline ends. Germline CDR1 and CDR2: SGHTA and FQGNSA. The CDR3 loop spans 18 amino acids. The CDR3 DNA reads as TGTGCCAGCAGCTCTACATCAGTGGGCGGGACCTCTGGAAACACCATATATTTT. It translates to CASSSTSVGGTSGNTIYF.

There are a few counts of this clone. This chain connects TRBV5-4 to TRBJ2-6; D is possibly TRBD1 (7 bases). CDR1 is SGHNT, CDR2 YYREEE, per germline (reference sequence). The CDR3 is 16 residues long. Trimming took off 4 bases at V and 0 bases at J, with 11 bases between the two ends. CDR3 DNA: TGTGCCAGCAGCCAGGGGGGACCCTCTGGGGCCAACGTCCTGACTTTC. It is translated as CASSQGGPSGANVLTF.

This clone was seen more than once but under ten times. V gene TRBV14 combines with J gene TRBJ2-2; 9 bases align to TRBD1. The CDR3 is 15 amino acids. Germline loops: CDR1 SGHDN, CDR2 FVKESK. Trimming took 4 bases from V and 6 from J; bases not matched to a gene: 6. The CDR3 loop is CASSLTGGSAGELFF. The CDR3 DNA sequence: TGTGCCAGCAGCCTGACAGGGGGAAGCGCCGGGGAGCTGTTTTTT.

CDR3 nucleotides: TGTGCCAGCAGCCCACGACAGGGGATCACCTACGAGCAGTACTTC. Translation gives CASSPRQGITYEQYF. V gene TRBV27 combines with J gene TRBJ2-7, with 8 bases fitting TRBD1. The CDR3 covers 15 residues. Per the germline V gene, CDR1 is MNHEY and CDR2 is SMNVEV (reference sequence). V shed 6 bases, J shed 2 bases, and the junction held 9 bases outside the gene matches.

This rearrangement joins TRBV5-6 to TRBJ2-4; no reliable D call. The CDR3 loop spans 14 amino acids. Germline V gives CDR1 SGHDT, CDR2 YYEEEE. Trimming stripped 4 bases from V and 4 bases from J, with 12 bases between. This CDR3 reads CASSSLSRKNIQYF. The CDR3 region has the DNA TGTGCCAGCAGCAGCCTGAGCCGGAAAAACATTCAGTACTTC.

V gene TRBV18 combines with J gene TRBJ1-1; D gene unclear. Trimming pared 5 bases from V and 1 base from J, leaving 14 bases between. Germline CDR1 KGHSH, CDR2 LQKENI. The CDR3 runs 15 residues. This chain's CDR3 is CASSDIMATNTEAFF. The CDR3 nucleotides read TGTGCCAGCTCAGATATTATGGCCACGAACACTGAAGCTTTCTTT.

This clone was counted only a few times. The chain carries TRBV7-2 and TRBJ1-1; possibly TRBD1 for D (6 bases). The length of the CDR3 is 14 residues. CDR1 and CDR2 from the germline V gene are SGHTA and FQGNSA. Trimming shortened V by 1 base and J by 7 bases, and 13 bases separated the two germline ends. The CDR3 DNA sequence: TGTGCCAGCAGCTTAGTTTCCAGGGGTGGTGAAGCTTTCTTT. It codes for CASSLVSRGGEAFF.

V gene TRBV5-8 combines with J gene TRBJ1-2; D may be TRBD1 (5 bases). Germline CDR1 reads SGHTS; CDR2 reads YDEGEE. The V gene lost 4 bases and the J gene lost 1 base, with 17 bases spanning the gap. The CDR3 is 16 amino acids. CDR3 in amino acids: CASSPDSYWGNYGYTF. In DNA, the CDR3 is TGTGCCAGCAGCCCTGACAGCTATTGGGGTAACTATGGCTACACCTTC.

There are a few counts of this clone. The chain combines TRBV5-1 with TRBJ1-5, with D maybe TRBD1 (6 bases). The CDR3 extends over 15 amino acids. Germline V gene data show CDR1 as SGHRS and CDR2 as YFSETQ. V was trimmed by 0 bases and J by 9 bases, leaving 16 bases between them. The CDR3 reads CASSLAPGGGGPQHF. As DNA, the CDR3 is TGCGCCAGCAGCTTGGCCCCGGGGGGCGGGGGGCCCCAGCATTTT.

This clone has more than one count but fewer than ten. The rearrangement joins TRBV7-3 to TRBJ2-5, with D uncertain. The J call may be wrong; the DNA end is better matched by TRBJ2-7. This CDR3 is built from 14 residues. Germline lookup yields CDR1 SGHTA and CDR2 FQGTGA. The CDR3 DNA sequence: TGTGCCAGCAGCCGGTACGCGAATGACTACGAGCAGTACTTC. This encodes CASSRYANDYEQYF.